These T cell receptor beta chains were read from a single sample in a study of vaccination effects on CD4 cells after COVID-19. No antigen has been identified for these receptors. The repertoire was sequenced with immunoSEQ multiplex PCR; TCRdb's copy has only in-frame clones and lacks some. The sample has 40,000 to 55,000 clones, about 74% seen once. Sequencing used CD4+ T cells from PBMCs cultured without peptide, obtained before COVID-19 vaccination. The receptors stem from a human donor who had a prior SARS-CoV-2 infection. The CDR3 runs from the conserved cysteine through the conserved F or W. Each record gives: clone size, J gene, D gene, V gene, CDR3 DNA, CDR3 protein. A D gene is named only where the DNA matches it firmly. Rows give clone size only sometimes, using once, few, many, or a class for an expanded clone.

clone_size: NA; j_call: TRBJ2-7; d_call: TRBD2; v_call: TRBV5-6; cdr3_nt: TGTGCCAGCAGCTTGGTGGCGGGAGGGCCTTACGAGCAGTACTTC; cdr3_aa: CASSLVAGGPYEQYF
clone_size: NA; j_call: TRBJ1-2; d_call: NA; v_call: TRBV7-6; cdr3_nt: TGTGCCAGCAGCTTAGATCCGAACTATAACTATGGCTACACCTTC; cdr3_aa: CASSLDPNYNYGYTF
clone_size: NA; j_call: TRBJ1-4; d_call: NA; v_call: TRBV10-2; cdr3_nt: TGCGCCAGCAGTGGGCCGGGGGCAACTAATGAAAAACTGTTTTTT; cdr3_aa: CASSGPGATNEKLFF
clone_size: NA; j_call: TRBJ1-1; d_call: NA; v_call: TRBV30; cdr3_nt: TGTGCCTGGAGTGTCCCGGACAGATATGAAGCTTTCTTT; cdr3_aa: CAWSVPDRYEAFF
clone_size: once; j_call: TRBJ1-2; d_call: TRBD1; v_call: TRBV7-8; cdr3_nt: TGTGCCAGCAGCTTAGCGGGACAGGGGGTATATGGCTACACCTTC; cdr3_aa: CASSLAGQGVYGYTF
clone_size: NA; j_call: TRBJ2-7; d_call: TRBD1; v_call: TRBV30; cdr3_nt: TGTGCCTGGGGGGACAGGGGGGTCTACGAGCAGTACTTC; cdr3_aa: CAWGDRGVYEQYF
clone_size: once; j_call: TRBJ1-1; d_call: NA; v_call: TRBV18; cdr3_nt: TGTGCCAGCTCACCACTTGGGGCGGGAGGACGGAGAGAAGCTTTCTTT; cdr3_aa: CASSPLGAGGRREAFF
clone_size: NA; j_call: TRBJ1-3; d_call: NA; v_call: TRBV5-5; cdr3_nt: TGTGCCAGCAGCTTGGATGGGCAGGGGGGAAACACCATATATTTT; cdr3_aa: CASSLDGQGGNTIYF
clone_size: NA; j_call: TRBJ2-7; d_call: NA; v_call: TRBV9; cdr3_nt: TGTGCCAGCAGCGTAGTATCAAGCTCCTACGAGCAGTACTTC; cdr3_aa: CASSVVSSSYEQYF
clone_size: NA; j_call: TRBJ2-7; d_call: NA; v_call: TRBV6-5; cdr3_nt: TGTGCCAGCACCGCCGGGGCGGGCGGCGACGAGCAGTACTTC; cdr3_aa: CASTAGAGGDEQYF
clone_size: NA; j_call: TRBJ2-7; d_call: NA; v_call: TRBV7-2; cdr3_nt: TGTGCCAGCAGCTTAGCAACCGGCGTCGAGCAGTACTTC; cdr3_aa: CASSLATGVEQYF
clone_size: NA; j_call: TRBJ2-2; d_call: NA; v_call: TRBV5-4; cdr3_nt: TGTGCCAGCAGCAGTGGAACTAGCCGAAACACCGGGGAGCTGTTTTTT; cdr3_aa: CASSSGTSRNTGELFF
clone_size: NA; j_call: TRBJ1-5; d_call: TRBD1; v_call: TRBV5-4; cdr3_nt: TGTGCCAGCAGCATTGACAGGGGCAATCAGCCCCAGCATTTT; cdr3_aa: CASSIDRGNQPQHF
clone_size: NA; j_call: TRBJ2-7; d_call: NA; v_call: TRBV21-1; cdr3_nt: TGTGCCAGCAGCAAAGCCCCAGATGGTGTCAGCTCCTACGAGCAGTACTTC; cdr3_aa: CASSKAPDGVSSYEQYF
clone_size: NA; j_call: TRBJ1-2; d_call: NA; v_call: TRBV3-1/TRBV3-2; cdr3_nt: TGTGCCAGCAGCCCGACCCCAGGAAGTTTGGGTTATGGCTACACCTTC; cdr3_aa: CASSPTPGSLGYGYTF
clone_size: NA; j_call: TRBJ2-5; d_call: TRBD1; v_call: TRBV6-5; cdr3_nt: TGTGCCAGCAGAGAGACAGGGGACCAAGAGACCCAGTACTTC; cdr3_aa: CASRETGDQETQYF
clone_size: NA; j_call: TRBJ2-2; d_call: TRBD1; v_call: TRBV5-1; cdr3_nt: TGCGCCAGCAGCGGACAGGGAGGTTTACATAGCACCGGGGAGCTGTTTTTT; cdr3_aa: CASSGQGGLHSTGELFF